This TCR beta chain was captured in a study of early T cells in non-severe SARS-CoV-2 infection (dated by TCRdb to the early 2020s). In the study overall: TCR sequencing used bulk RNA from unsorted whole blood, so alpha and beta chains could not be paired.

The investigation overall reported the following: Matching against VDJdb was skewed toward anti-spike CD8 responses, likely underestimated virus-specific expansions, and missed private and CD4 specificities.

To prepare the library, 5' RACE was applied. Sequencer: NextSeq 500. Unique molecular identifiers were attached to individual cDNA molecules in the TCR library protocol so that sequencing error and PCR bias could be corrected. TCR alpha and beta chains were both sequenced, and the abundances of alpha and beta sequences in each sample were closely correlated with each other. As for the original processing: V gene, J gene and CDR3 annotation of TCR sequences was performed with Decombinator V4. Expanded TCRs were defined as changing significantly between any two time points under a Poisson model with p below 0.0001. Abundances of TCRs were expressed as counts per million after normalisation to the total number of TCRs sequenced in each sample. MAIT TCRs were defined by TRAV1-2 paired with TRAJ12, TRAJ20 or TRAJ33, and iNKT TCRs by TRAV10 paired with TRAJ18. VDJdb, accessed 1 November 2021, was searched for CMV, EBV and SARS-CoV-2 annotated TCRs, with TCRs annotated for multiple antigens excluded. Clones were called with MiXCR by TCRdb after fastp trimmed the public reads at Q25, and only in-frame beta chains were retained. Duplicate CDR3 protein sequences are folded into a single record with the most common DNA and genes. Here the V and J calls rest on TCRdb's processing, not on the authors' analysis. This sample gives about 77,000 distinct CDR3 sequences in total; roughly 9.6% of them show up just once. Of the sample, 4.8% falls within the top ten clones.

CDR3 length: 12 amino acids, cysteine to phenylalanine. Just CDR3 DNA is preserved here, 36 bases in frame from base 1. A distance of 9 bases separates the germline ends of V and J, which lose 5 bases and 2 bases respectively. CDR1 and CDR2, looked up from the germline V gene (reference sequence), are DFQATT and SNEGSKA. In this sample, this clonotype turned up many times. This clone's antigen is unknown. There are no base qualities to consult, and no much larger clone falls within one base. This was a case-control study nested in a cohort of healthcare workers in London, UK, who had nasopharyngeal swab PCR tests and blood samples taken every week. Healthcare workers were enrolled in the week of the UK lockdown, from 23 to 31 March 2020, and were followed every week for up to about 16 weeks.

The source of this sequence is an adult who was a healthcare worker with PCR-confirmed SARS-CoV-2 infection or an uninfected control (not recorded which). The chain joins TRBV20-1 to TRBJ2-5; a tentative D match to TRBD2 spans 6 bases. Material: whole blood. The CDR3 reads CSAGGIQETQYF. The DNA sequence is as follows: TGCAGTGCTGGGGGGATTCAAGAGACCCAGTACTTC.